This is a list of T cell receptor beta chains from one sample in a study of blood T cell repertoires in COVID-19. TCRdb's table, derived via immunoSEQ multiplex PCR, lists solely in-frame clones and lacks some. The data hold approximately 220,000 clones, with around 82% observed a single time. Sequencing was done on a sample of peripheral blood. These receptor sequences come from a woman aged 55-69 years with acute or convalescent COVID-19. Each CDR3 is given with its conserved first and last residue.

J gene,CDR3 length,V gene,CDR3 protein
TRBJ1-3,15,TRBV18,CASSPPWDNGNTIYF
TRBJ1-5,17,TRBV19,CASSPRGGAYSNQPQHF
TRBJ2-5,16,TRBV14,CASSLRLAGVQETQYF
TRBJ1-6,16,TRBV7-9,CASSPPGTGGSSPLHF
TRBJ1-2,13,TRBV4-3,CASSQGSGQGYTF
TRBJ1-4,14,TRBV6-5,CASSDTGGNEKLFF
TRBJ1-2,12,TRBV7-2,CASSKIGRGYTF
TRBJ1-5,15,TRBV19,CASSIDSRGYQPQHF
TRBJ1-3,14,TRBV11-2,CASSLTGTGNTIYF
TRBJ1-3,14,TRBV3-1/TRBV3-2,CASSHASSGNTIYF
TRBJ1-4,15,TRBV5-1,CASSFQGRTGEELFF
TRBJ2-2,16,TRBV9,CASSQFSQAGAGELFF
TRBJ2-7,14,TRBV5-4,CASSLGGDSYEQYF
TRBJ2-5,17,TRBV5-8,CASSFEGSGVIRETQYF
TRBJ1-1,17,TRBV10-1,CASSESTQAFRNTEAFF
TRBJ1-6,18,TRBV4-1,CASSPLGTVSENNSPLHF
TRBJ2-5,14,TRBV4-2,CASSLDGVQETQYF
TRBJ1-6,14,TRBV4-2,CASRGQEGVSPLHF
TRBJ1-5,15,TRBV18,CASSLAGTAHQPQHF
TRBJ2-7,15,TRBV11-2,CASSQYEAVSYEQYF
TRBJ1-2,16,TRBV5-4,CASSLAVGAGAYGYTF
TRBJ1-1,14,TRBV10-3,CAIRDSDRNTEAFF
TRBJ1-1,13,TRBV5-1,CASSFGGNTEAFF
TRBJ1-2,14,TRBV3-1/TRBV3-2,CASTQRAGQVGYTF
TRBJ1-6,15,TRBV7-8,CASSLFRDTYSPLHF
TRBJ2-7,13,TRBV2,CASRGTHSYEQYF
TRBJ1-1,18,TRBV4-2,CASSQVPGQGGPNTEAFF
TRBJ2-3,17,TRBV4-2,CASSQERLGSGGDTQYF
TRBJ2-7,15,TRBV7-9,CASSYGTGQTYEQYF
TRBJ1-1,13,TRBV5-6,CASSSGAETEAFF
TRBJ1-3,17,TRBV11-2,CASSYSGRPLQGNTIYF
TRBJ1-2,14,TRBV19,CATSGGTGRYGYTF
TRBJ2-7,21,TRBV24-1,CATSSNWGGHWGWLMAYEQYF
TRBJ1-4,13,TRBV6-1,CASSEARREKLFF
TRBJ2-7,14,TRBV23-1,CASSQTGSSYEQYF
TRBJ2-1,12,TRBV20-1,CSASPSYNEQFF
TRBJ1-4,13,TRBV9,CASSSDGKEKLFF